Following are 27 T cell receptor beta chains from one sample sequenced in a study of cytomegalovirus exposure and HLA in healthy donors. Both 60 Vbeta primers and 13 Jbeta primers went into the PCR. Assay: immunoSEQ multiplex PCR; the TCRdb copy retains only in-frame clones and omits some. The table lists some 200,000 clones, about 75% of them singletons. The sequencing input was PBMCs. All receptors come from a man in his late teens or twenties in good health and CMV-seronegative.

This clone was found a few times. This chain links TRBV5-1 with TRBJ1-1, with 7 bases identical to TRBD1. The germline V gene encodes CDR1 SGHRS and CDR2 YFSETQ. With V trimmed by 4 bases and J by 8 bases, 8 bases remained unmatched. This CDR3 comprises 13 residues. The CDR3 region is CASSPGADREAFF. The CDR3 DNA reads TGCGCCAGCAGCCCTGGGGCGGACAGGGAAGCTTTCTTT.

The rearrangement uses TRBV6-1 and TRBJ1-3; no clear D gene. The CDR3 is 13 amino acids. From germline, CDR1 is MNHNS and CDR2 SASEGT. V was trimmed by 4 bases and J by 0 bases, leaving 4 bases between them. The CDR3 bases are TGTGCCAGCAGTGGTCGCTCTGGAAACACCATATATTTT. Encoded protein: CASSGRSGNTIYF.

With respect to this clone: Other DNA sequences from this sample encode an identical CDR3 as well. The CDR3 region is CASSQVGQGNTEAFF. The CDR3 DNA is TGCGCCAGCAGCCAAGTAGGGCAGGGTAACACTGAAGCTTTCTTT. The chain uses TRBV4-3 and TRBJ1-1; TRBD1 is a possible D gene (5 bases). CDR3 length equals 15 residues. From germline, CDR1 is LGHNA and CDR2 YSLEER. Trimming took 1 base from V and 2 from J, leaving 11 bases between them.

CDR3 region: CASSSLAGGPESGELFF. The CDR3 DNA reads as TGTGCCAGCAGTAGTTTAGCGGGAGGGCCCGAATCCGGGGAGCTGTTTTTT. This chain uses TRBV2 with TRBJ2-2, with 11 bases aligning to TRBD2. Germline CDR1 reads SNHLY; CDR2 reads FYNNEI. The CDR3 loop spans 17 amino acids. With 5 bases clipped from V and 6 bases from J, the junction kept 11 bases outside the gene matches.

A remark on this clone: At the DNA level, this CDR3 is encoded by other sequences in the same sample as well. The chain carries TRBV9 and TRBJ2-2, with TRBD2 identical over 7 bases. CDR3 length equals 16 residues. Trimming at V came to 0 bases and at J to 3 bases, leaving 5 bases not matched to a gene. Per germline, CDR1 SGDLS and CDR2 YYNGEE. CDR3 in amino acids: CASSVGLAEYTGELFF. DNA of the CDR3: TGTGCCAGCAGCGTAGGGCTAGCGGAGTACACCGGGGAGCTGTTTTTT.

This clone was counted once. The rearrangement links TRBV9 to TRBJ2-1; 8 bases are shared with TRBD2. The V gene's germline CDR1 is SGDLS and CDR2 YYNGEE. This CDR3 has 14 residues. The V gene end was trimmed by 7 bases and the J gene end by 3 bases; junction bases not matched to a gene: 6. CDR3 residues: CASAIGGGYNEQFF. For the CDR3, the DNA is TGTGCCAGCGCCATCGGGGGGGGCTACAATGAGCAGTTCTTC.

The chain links TRBV7-6 to TRBJ2-5, with 7 bases identical to TRBD2. The germline V gene has CDR1 SGHVS and CDR2 FNYEAQ. The CDR3 runs to 16 residues. J gave up 1 base and V 1 base, and 6 bases lay outside the gene matches. CDR3 nucleotide sequence: TGTGCCAGCAGCTTAGGTGCTAGCGGAATCCAAGAGACCCAGTACTTC. As protein: CASSLGASGIQETQYF.

The rearrangement uses TRBV16 and TRBJ1-5; D is unresolved. In germline, CDR1 is KGHSY, CDR2 FQNENV. V lost 2 bases to trimming and J lost 5 bases, with 10 bases between them. The length of the CDR3 is 14 residues. The CDR3 DNA follows: TGTGCCAGCAGCCAACCCCCCACAGATCAGCCCCAGCATTTT. This gives the protein CASSQPPTDQPQHF.

The gene calls are TRBV28 and TRBJ1-5; tentatively, D is TRBD1 (6 bases). The CDR3 runs 15 residues. Per the germline V gene, CDR1 is MDHEN and CDR2 is SYDVKM. V was pared by 4 bases and J by 0 bases, with 10 bases between. The CDR3 DNA is TGTGCCAGCAGTTCAACAGGGATTAGCAATCAGCCCCAGCATTTT. This codes for CASSSTGISNQPQHF.

The chain has TRBV4-3 and TRBJ2-3, with 11 nucleotides matching TRBD2. CDR1 and CDR2 from the germline V gene are LGHNA and YSLEER. J was trimmed by 5 bases and V by 0 bases; bases with no gene match: 7. The CDR3 is made up of 17 amino acids. CDR3 bases: TGCGCCAGCAGCCAAGATCTAACTAGCGGGGGCGGAGATACGCAGTATTTT. It translates to CASSQDLTSGGGDTQYF.

In its sample, this clone was seen a few times. This rearrangement joins TRBV2 to TRBJ1-2; tentatively, D is TRBD1 (5 bases). Germline CDR1 reads SNHLY; CDR2 reads FYNNEI. V was cut by 5 bases and J by 0 bases, with 13 bases left in between. The CDR3 totals 15 residues. This chain's CDR3 is CASSQLPGANYGYTF. The CDR3 DNA is TGTGCCAGCAGTCAATTGCCGGGGGCTAACTATGGCTACACCTTC.

This chain joins TRBV7-2 and TRBJ2-3; the match to TRBD1 covers 7 bases. The CDR3 has 15 residues. V was clipped by 5 bases and J by 2 bases; unmatched bases: 7. CDR1 is SGHTA, CDR2 FQGNSA, per germline. Here the CDR3 DNA reads TGTGCCAGCAGCCCCGGGACAGCCACCACAGATACGCAGTATTTT. Translating gives CASSPGTATTDTQYF. Using reference TRBV7-2 and TRBJ2-3 for the parts outside the CDR3, the full variable domain is GAGVSQSPSNKVTEKGKDVELRCDPISGHTALYWYRQSLGQGLEFLIYFQGNSAPDKSGLPSDRFSAERTGGSVSTLTIQRTQQEDSAVYLCASSPGTATTDTQYFGPGTRLTVL.

The CDR3, as DNA: TGTGCCATCAGTGTCAATGGGCAGGGCGACGAGCAGTACTTC. This translates into CAISVNGQGDEQYF. The chain uses TRBV10-3 and TRBJ2-7, with D perhaps matching TRBD1 (5 bases). V was shortened by 4 bases and J by 5 bases, with 15 bases between the two germline ends. Germline loops: CDR1 ENHRY, CDR2 SYGVKD. The CDR3 runs 14 residues.

Only one count was recorded for this clone. The V call is TRBV7-6, the J call TRBJ1-6, with 7 nucleotides matching TRBD1. Trimming removed 5 bases from V and 7 bases from J; junction bases left unmatched: 5. The CDR3 is 14 amino acids. CDR1 is SGHVS, CDR2 FNYEAQ, per germline. CDR3 DNA sequence: TGTGCCAGCAGCCCGGGACAGAAAAATTCACCCCTCCACTTT. Translated: CASSPGQKNSPLHF.

The V gene is TRBV18, the J gene TRBJ1-2, with D maybe TRBD1 (6 bases). This CDR3 has 16 amino acids. CDR1 KGHSH and CDR2 LQKENI come from the germline V gene. V was trimmed by 3 bases and J by 4 bases, leaving 18 bases between them. The CDR3 is CASSPSGQGIGYGYTF. CDR3 nucleotide sequence: TGTGCCAGCTCACCGTCGGGGCAGGGGATCGGCTATGGCTACACCTTC.

The chain has TRBV30 and TRBJ2-1; no definite D call. CDR3 size: 12 residues. Germline assignment: CDR1 GTSNPN and CDR2 SVGIG (reference sequence). Trimming shortened V by 3 bases and J by 4 bases, and 7 bases separated the two germline ends. CDR3 sequence reads: CAWSVNYNEQFF. CDR3 nucleotides: TGTGCCTGGAGCGTTAATTACAATGAGCAGTTCTTC.

The CDR3 region has the DNA TGCAGCGTTGAAGAAGGTGGGGGACTAGCGGGAGAAGATACGCAGTATTTT. Translating it yields CSVEEGGGLAGEDTQYF. V usage is TRBV29-1 and J usage is TRBJ2-3; TRBD2 agrees at 14 bases. Germline V gene sequence: CDR1 SQVTM, CDR2 ANQGSEA. The CDR3 loop spans 17 amino acids. V shed 0 bases and J 5 bases; nucleotides not matched to a gene: 7.

This chain joins TRBV5-1 and TRBJ2-2; 9 bases map to TRBD2. Germline lookup yields CDR1 SGHRS and CDR2 YFSETQ. CDR3 size: 17 residues. The trim removed 5 bases at V and 4 bases at J, leaving 12 bases unmatched. The CDR3 is CASSSARGGGITGELFF. CDR3 DNA sequence: TGCGCCAGCAGTTCCGCGCGGGGGGGCGGAATCACCGGGGAGCTGTTTTTT.

The chain recombines TRBV19 with TRBJ2-2; D is perhaps TRBD1 (6 bases). CDR1 and CDR2 from the germline V gene are LNHDA and SQIVND (reference sequence). The germline V and J ends were trimmed by 7 bases and 1 base, with 13 bases remaining between them. The CDR3 consists of 15 residues. CDR3 nucleotides: TGTGCCAGTACTCAGGGGAACTTGAACACCGGGGAGCTGTTTTTT. Residues: CASTQGNLNTGELFF.

The J gene is TRBJ2-5, the V gene TRBV7-2, with a weak D call TRBD1 (6 bases). V was shortened by 0 bases and J by 4 bases, with 9 bases between the two germline ends. The V gene's germline CDR1 is SGHTA and CDR2 FQGNSA. The CDR3 has 14 residues. CDR3 amino acids: CASSLAEGGETQYF. In DNA, the CDR3 is TGTGCCAGCAGCTTAGCGGAAGGGGGAGAGACCCAGTACTTC.

In this sample, this clone turned up once. The rearrangement links TRBV14 to TRBJ1-6; D possibly corresponds to TRBD1 (6 bases). This CDR3 is built from 15 residues. The germline V gene encodes CDR1 SGHDN and CDR2 FVKESK. The V end lost 1 base, the J end lost 10 bases, and 14 bases lay between the germline ends. The CDR3: CASSQGTGSNSPLHF. The CDR3 DNA sequence: TGTGCCAGCAGCCAAGGTACAGGGTCGAACTCACCCCTCCACTTT.

This chain uses TRBV29-1 with TRBJ2-5; perhaps TRBD2 as D (7 bases). The tail of the sequence fits TRBJ2-7 better, so the J call may be wrong. Per the germline V gene, CDR1 is SQVTM and CDR2 is ANQGSEA. CDR3 size: 14 residues. The CDR3 sequence: CSVELRGQTYEQYF. The CDR3 coding sequence is TGCAGCGTTGAACTGCGGGGGCAGACCTACGAGCAGTACTTC.

The rearrangement joins TRBV2 to TRBJ2-7; D might be TRBD1 (5 bases). Looked up from germline, CDR1 is SNHLY and CDR2 is FYNNEI. The CDR3 consists of 17 residues. V was cut by 6 bases and J by 2 bases, with 23 bases left in between. In DNA, the CDR3 is TGTGCCAGCAGGGCAGGGAATGATCTACATAACACCTACGAGCAGTACTTC. This sequence encodes CASRAGNDLHNTYEQYF.

The rearrangement links TRBV15 to TRBJ1-1; D is perhaps TRBD1 (5 bases). Germline V lookup: CDR1 LNHNV, CDR2 YYDKDF (reference sequence). This CDR3 spans 15 amino acids. Trimming removed 0 bases from V and 5 bases from J, with 13 bases in between. The CDR3 DNA reads as TGTGCCACCAGCAGAGATAGTCCCGGGGGGACTGAAGCTTTCTTT. Its protein is CATSRDSPGGTEAFF.

This rearrangement joins TRBV10-3 to TRBJ2-3; tentative D call: TRBD2 (5 bases). The V gene's germline CDR1 is ENHRY and CDR2 SYGVKD. The ends were cut back, 6 bases at V and 5 bases at J, with 6 bases in the middle. The CDR3 is 11 residues long. CDR3 coding DNA: TGTGCCATCAGCCGGGAAGATACGCAGTATTTT. Amino acid sequence: CAISREDTQYF.

The chain couples TRBV27 to TRBJ2-5; maybe TRBD2 (7 bases). Trimming left V 4 bases short and J 2 bases short, with 14 bases between. This CDR3 spans 15 amino acids. Germline CDR1 is MNHEY and CDR2 is SMNVEV (reference sequence). As DNA, the CDR3 is TGTGCCAGCAGTTCTCCCAGGGGAGGGCAAGAGACCCAGTACTTC. It is translated as CASSSPRGGQETQYF.

The chain uses TRBV5-8 and TRBJ1-6, with 8 bases that match TRBD1. CDR3 size: 14 residues. CDR1 and CDR2 from the germline V gene are SGHTS and YDEGEE. J was trimmed by 9 bases and V by 3 bases; bases with no gene match: 5. CDR3 nucleotides: TGTGCCAGCAGCTCGACAGGGGACGGTTCACCCCTCCACTTT. It specifies CASSSTGDGSPLHF.